This is a list of T cell receptor beta chains from one sample in a study of control samples from healthy donors and cancer patients. Sequenced by immunoSEQ multiplex PCR; TCRdb stores in-frame clones only, minus some. The profile shows over 100,000 clones, roughly 90% of them singletons. The sequenced material came from blood. The source is a woman aged 45-65 years in good health. Each CDR3 is given with its conserved first and last residue. Each record gives: J gene, D gene, clone size, V gene, CDR3 DNA, CDR3 protein. A D gene is named only where the DNA matches it firmly. Only part of the rows carry a size: once, few, many, or a class if the clone is expanded.

J: TRBJ2-5
D: .
size: .
V: TRBV12-3/TRBV12-4
DNA: TGTGCCAGCAGCCACGGGGGGACCCAGTACTTC
CDR3: CASSHGGTQYF

J: TRBJ2-5
D: TRBD2
size: .
V: TRBV7-9
DNA: TGTGCCAGCAGCTTAGTAACTAGCGGGACGGGGGAGACCCAGTACTTC
CDR3: CASSLVTSGTGETQYF

J: TRBJ2-7
D: .
size: .
V: TRBV2
DNA: TGTGCCAGCAGTGAACGGCAGGCAACCCCCTACGAGCAGTACTTC
CDR3: CASSERQATPYEQYF

J: TRBJ1-2
D: .
size: .
V: TRBV30
DNA: TGTGCCTGGAGTGCCACAGGTGCTAACTATGGCTACACCTTC
CDR3: CAWSATGANYGYTF

J: TRBJ1-2
D: .
size: .
V: TRBV4-1
DNA: TGCGCCAGCAGGGCTGTGGGCAGCTACTATGGCTACACCTTC
CDR3: CASRAVGSYYGYTF

J: TRBJ2-5
D: .
size: .
V: TRBV10-2
DNA: TGCGCCAGCATCGGGGCCCGAGAGACCCAGTACTTC
CDR3: CASIGARETQYF

J: TRBJ1-2
D: TRBD1
size: .
V: TRBV28
DNA: TGTGCCAGCAGTTCACCGGGACAGGCGGCGGGGCTCTATGGCTACACCTTC
CDR3: CASSSPGQAAGLYGYTF

J: TRBJ1-1
D: TRBD1
size: .
V: TRBV30
DNA: TGTGCCTGGGTACCTCGGGACAGGGGCACTGAAGCTTTCTTT
CDR3: CAWVPRDRGTEAFF

J: TRBJ1-4
D: TRBD1
size: .
V: TRBV2
DNA: TGTGCCAGCAGTAAAGAGGGGGCGAGAAAACTGTTTTTT
CDR3: CASSKEGARKLFF

J: TRBJ1-2
D: TRBD1
size: .
V: TRBV9
DNA: TGTGCCAGCAGCGTAGGATCCGGGACAGGGAGTTTTTCCTATGGCTACACCTTC
CDR3: CASSVGSGTGSFSYGYTF

J: TRBJ1-4
D: TRBD1
size: .
V: TRBV5-1
DNA: TGCGCCAGCAGCATGGACAGGGGACTAACTAATGAAAAACTGTTTTTT
CDR3: CASSMDRGLTNEKLFF

J: TRBJ2-7
D: .
size: once
V: TRBV21-1
DNA: TGTGCCAGCAGCAAAGAAGGGTCCGGGACAGGGGCAGTCTACGAGCAGTACTTC
CDR3: CASSKEGSGTGAVYEQYF

J: TRBJ1-2
D: .
size: .
V: TRBV28
DNA: TGTGCCAGCAGCCCAGGACGCAACTATGGCTACACCTTC
CDR3: CASSPGRNYGYTF

J: TRBJ2-1
D: .
size: .
V: TRBV18
DNA: TGTGCCAGCTCTATTCCCCGGGAGCGTTACAATGAGCAGTTCTTC
CDR3: CASSIPRERYNEQFF

J: TRBJ2-5
D: TRBD2
size: .
V: TRBV6-1
DNA: TGTGCCAGCAGTGAGAGGAGCGGGAGTGGGGAGACCCAGTACTTC
CDR3: CASSERSGSGETQYF

J: TRBJ1-2
D: .
size: .
V: TRBV10-3
DNA: TGTGCCATCAGTTTACGGTCAGGGGAGGGCTACACCTTC
CDR3: CAISLRSGEGYTF

J: TRBJ2-7
D: .
size: .
V: TRBV6-6
DNA: TGTGCCAGCCGACCCGACCCGAGGAGCTACGAGCAGTACTTC
CDR3: CASRPDPRSYEQYF

J: TRBJ1-5
D: .
size: .
V: TRBV2
DNA: TGTGCCAGCAGAGGAACCCGGGGAGGGAGCAATCAGCCCCAGCATTTT
CDR3: CASRGTRGGSNQPQHF

J: TRBJ1-1
D: .
size: .
V: TRBV5-1
DNA: TGCGCCAGCAGCTTCGGACGGACCATGAGCACTGAAGCTTTCTTT
CDR3: CASSFGRTMSTEAFF

J: TRBJ1-1
D: .
size: .
V: TRBV10-3
DNA: TGTGCCATCAGTTCCGGATTGAACACTGAAGCTTTCTTT
CDR3: CAISSGLNTEAFF

J: TRBJ1-2
D: .
size: .
V: TRBV30
DNA: TGTGCCTGGAGTGTACATGGGATCTATGGCTACACCTTC
CDR3: CAWSVHGIYGYTF

J: TRBJ2-7
D: TRBD1
size: once
V: TRBV9
DNA: TGTGCCAGCAGCCCCACCGGGACAGCTAACTACGAGCAGTACTTC
CDR3: CASSPTGTANYEQYF

J: TRBJ2-3
D: TRBD2
size: .
V: TRBV6-1
DNA: TGTGCCAGCAGTGGATTAGCGGGGGAGGTGACAGATACGCAGTATTTT
CDR3: CASSGLAGEVTDTQYF

J: TRBJ1-2
D: .
size: .
V: TRBV5-8
DNA: TGTGCCAGCAGAAACCGGGACGGCAACTATGGCTACACCTTC
CDR3: CASRNRDGNYGYTF

J: TRBJ2-3
D: TRBD1
size: once
V: TRBV5-4
DNA: TGTGCCAGCAGATTAAGTGACAGGGATACAGATACGCAGTATTTT
CDR3: CASRLSDRDTDTQYF

J: TRBJ1-2
D: .
size: .
V: TRBV7-9
DNA: TGTGCCAGCACCGCCGATGGCTACACCTTC
CDR3: CASTADGYTF

J: TRBJ2-5
D: TRBD2
size: .
V: TRBV5-4
DNA: TGTGCCAGCAGCCGCGGACTAGCGGGAGTTGAGGAGACCCAGTACTTC
CDR3: CASSRGLAGVEETQYF

J: TRBJ2-7
D: TRBD1
size: once
V: TRBV4-1
DNA: TGCGCCAGCAGCCAACCCCAACCGGGACAGGGAGATGACGAGCAGTACTTC
CDR3: CASSQPQPGQGDDEQYF

J: TRBJ1-2
D: .
size: .
V: TRBV5-1
DNA: TGCGCCAGCAGCTTGGAGGGAGGATATGGCTACACCTTC
CDR3: CASSLEGGYGYTF

J: TRBJ1-1
D: .
size: .
V: TRBV2
DNA: TGTGCCAGCAGGACCCCCAGGGGAAGGACTGAAGCTTTCTTT
CDR3: CASRTPRGRTEAFF

J: TRBJ2-3
D: .
size: .
V: TRBV28
DNA: TGTGCCAGCAGTTTATACGGGGGGCATAACACAGATACGCAGTATTTT
CDR3: CASSLYGGHNTDTQYF

J: TRBJ2-1
D: TRBD1
size: .
V: TRBV6-6
DNA: TGTGCCAGCAGTCCCCGGGACAGTTACAATGAGCAGTTCTTC
CDR3: CASSPRDSYNEQFF

J: TRBJ2-3
D: .
size: few
V: TRBV4-1
DNA: TGCGCCAGCAGCCAAGCCCCCACAGATACGCAGTATTTT
CDR3: CASSQAPTDTQYF

J: TRBJ2-7
D: .
size: .
V: TRBV25-1
DNA: TGTGCCAGCAGGGGGGGCCTAAGCTCCTACGAGCAGTACTTC
CDR3: CASRGGLSSYEQYF

J: TRBJ1-4
D: .
size: once
V: TRBV6-5
DNA: TGTGCCAGCAGTTACAGCGGACGGAATGAAAAACTGTTTTTT
CDR3: CASSYSGRNEKLFF